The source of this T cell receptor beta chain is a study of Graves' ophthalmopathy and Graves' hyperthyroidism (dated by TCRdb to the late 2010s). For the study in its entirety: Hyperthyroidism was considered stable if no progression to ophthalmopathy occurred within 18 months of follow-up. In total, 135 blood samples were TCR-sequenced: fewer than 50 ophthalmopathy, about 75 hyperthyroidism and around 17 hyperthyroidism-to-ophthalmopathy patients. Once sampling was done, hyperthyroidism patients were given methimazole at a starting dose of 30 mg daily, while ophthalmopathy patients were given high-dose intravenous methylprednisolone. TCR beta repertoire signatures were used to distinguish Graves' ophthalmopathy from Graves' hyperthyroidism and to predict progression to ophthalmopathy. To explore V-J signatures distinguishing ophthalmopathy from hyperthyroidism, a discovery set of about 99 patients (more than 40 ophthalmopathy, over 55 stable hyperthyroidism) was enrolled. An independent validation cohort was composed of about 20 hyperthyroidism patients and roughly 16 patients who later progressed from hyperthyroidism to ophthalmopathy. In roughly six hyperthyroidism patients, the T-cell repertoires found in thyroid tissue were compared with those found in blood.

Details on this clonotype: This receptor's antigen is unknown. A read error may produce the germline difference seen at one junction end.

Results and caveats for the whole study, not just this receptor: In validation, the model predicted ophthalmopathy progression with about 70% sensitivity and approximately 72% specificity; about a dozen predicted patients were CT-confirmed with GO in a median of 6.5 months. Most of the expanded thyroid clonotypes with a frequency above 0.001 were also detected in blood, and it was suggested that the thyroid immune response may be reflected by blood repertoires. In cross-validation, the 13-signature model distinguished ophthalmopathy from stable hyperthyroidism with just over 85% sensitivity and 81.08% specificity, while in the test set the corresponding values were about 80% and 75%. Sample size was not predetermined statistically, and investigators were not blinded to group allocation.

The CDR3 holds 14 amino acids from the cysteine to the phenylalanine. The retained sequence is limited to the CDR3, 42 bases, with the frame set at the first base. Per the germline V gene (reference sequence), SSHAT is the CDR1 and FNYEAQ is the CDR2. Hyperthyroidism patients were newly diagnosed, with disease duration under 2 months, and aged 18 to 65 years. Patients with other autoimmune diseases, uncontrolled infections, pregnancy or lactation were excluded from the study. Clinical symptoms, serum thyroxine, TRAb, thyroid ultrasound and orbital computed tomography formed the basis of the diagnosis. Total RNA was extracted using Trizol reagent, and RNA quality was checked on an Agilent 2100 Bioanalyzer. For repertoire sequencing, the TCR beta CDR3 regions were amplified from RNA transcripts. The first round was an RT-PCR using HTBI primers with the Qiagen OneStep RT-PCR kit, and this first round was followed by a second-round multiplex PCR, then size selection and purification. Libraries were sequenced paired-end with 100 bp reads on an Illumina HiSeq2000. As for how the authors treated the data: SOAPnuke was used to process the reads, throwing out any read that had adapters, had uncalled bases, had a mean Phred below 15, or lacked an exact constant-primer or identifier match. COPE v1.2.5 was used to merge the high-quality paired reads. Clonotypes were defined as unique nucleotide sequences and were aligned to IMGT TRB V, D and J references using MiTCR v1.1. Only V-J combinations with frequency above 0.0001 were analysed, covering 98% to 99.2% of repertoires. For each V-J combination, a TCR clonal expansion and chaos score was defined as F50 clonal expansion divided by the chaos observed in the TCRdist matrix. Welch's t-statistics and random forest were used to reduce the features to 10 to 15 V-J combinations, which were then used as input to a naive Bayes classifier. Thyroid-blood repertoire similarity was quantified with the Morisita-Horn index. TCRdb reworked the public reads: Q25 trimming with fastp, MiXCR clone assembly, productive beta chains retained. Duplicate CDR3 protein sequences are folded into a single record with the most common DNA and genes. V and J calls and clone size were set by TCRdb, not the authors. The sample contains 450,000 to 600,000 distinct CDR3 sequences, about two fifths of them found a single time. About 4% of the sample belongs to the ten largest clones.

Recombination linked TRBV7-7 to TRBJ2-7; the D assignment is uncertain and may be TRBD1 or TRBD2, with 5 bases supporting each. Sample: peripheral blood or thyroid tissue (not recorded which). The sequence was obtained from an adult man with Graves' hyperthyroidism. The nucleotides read TGTGCTAGCAGCTCTGGGACCCACAACAATGAGCAGTACTTC. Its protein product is CASSSGTHNNEQYF.